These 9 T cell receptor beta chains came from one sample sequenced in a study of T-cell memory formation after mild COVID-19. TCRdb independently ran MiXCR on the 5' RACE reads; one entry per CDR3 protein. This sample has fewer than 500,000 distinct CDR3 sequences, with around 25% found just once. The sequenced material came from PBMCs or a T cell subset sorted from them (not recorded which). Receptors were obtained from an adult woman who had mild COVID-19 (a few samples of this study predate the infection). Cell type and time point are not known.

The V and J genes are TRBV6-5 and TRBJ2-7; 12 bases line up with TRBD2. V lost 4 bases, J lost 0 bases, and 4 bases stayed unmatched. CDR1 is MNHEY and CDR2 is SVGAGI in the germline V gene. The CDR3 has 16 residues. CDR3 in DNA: TGTGCCAGCAGTTCCCTGACTAGCGGGAGCTCCTACGAGCAGTACTTC. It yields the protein CASSSLTSGSSYEQYF.

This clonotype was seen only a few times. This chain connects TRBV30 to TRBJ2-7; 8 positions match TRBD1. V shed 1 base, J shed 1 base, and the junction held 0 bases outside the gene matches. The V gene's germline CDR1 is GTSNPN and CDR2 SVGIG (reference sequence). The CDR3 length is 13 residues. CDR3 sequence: CAWSGTGSYEQYF. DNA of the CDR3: TGTGCCTGGAGTGGGACAGGGTCCTACGAGCAGTACTTC.

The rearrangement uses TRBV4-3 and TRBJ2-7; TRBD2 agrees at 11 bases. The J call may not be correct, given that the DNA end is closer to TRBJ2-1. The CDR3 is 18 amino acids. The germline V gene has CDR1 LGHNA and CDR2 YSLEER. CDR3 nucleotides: TGCGCCAGCAGCCAATATCTAGCGGGGGGCCCATCCTACAATGAGCAGTTCTTC. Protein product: CASSQYLAGGPSYNEQFF.

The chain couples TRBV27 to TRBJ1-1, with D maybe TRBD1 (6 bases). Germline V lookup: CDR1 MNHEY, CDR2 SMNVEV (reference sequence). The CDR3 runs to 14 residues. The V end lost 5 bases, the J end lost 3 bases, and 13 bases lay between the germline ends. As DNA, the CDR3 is TGTGCCAGCAGTGTGTGGGGGCCGGACACTGAAGCTTTCTTT. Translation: CASSVWGPDTEAFF.

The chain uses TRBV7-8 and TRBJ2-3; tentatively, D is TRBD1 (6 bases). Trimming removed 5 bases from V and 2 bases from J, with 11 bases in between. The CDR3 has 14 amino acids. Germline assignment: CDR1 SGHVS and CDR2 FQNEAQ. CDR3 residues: CASSQDRTTDTQYF. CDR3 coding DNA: TGTGCCAGCAGCCAAGACAGGACCACAGATACGCAGTATTTT. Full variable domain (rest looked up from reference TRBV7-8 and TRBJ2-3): GAGVSQSPRYKVAKRGQDVALRCDPISGHVSLFWYQQALGQGPEFLTYFQNEAQLDKSGLPSDRFFAERPEGSVSTLKIQRTQQEDSAVYLCASSQDRTTDTQYFGPGTRLTVL.

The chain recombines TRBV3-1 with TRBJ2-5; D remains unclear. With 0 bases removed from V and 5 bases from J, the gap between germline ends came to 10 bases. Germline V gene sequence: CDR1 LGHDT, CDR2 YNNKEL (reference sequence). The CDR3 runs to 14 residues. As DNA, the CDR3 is TGTGCCAGCAGCCAAGATCTAGGCCGGGAGACCCAGTACTTC. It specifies CASSQDLGRETQYF.

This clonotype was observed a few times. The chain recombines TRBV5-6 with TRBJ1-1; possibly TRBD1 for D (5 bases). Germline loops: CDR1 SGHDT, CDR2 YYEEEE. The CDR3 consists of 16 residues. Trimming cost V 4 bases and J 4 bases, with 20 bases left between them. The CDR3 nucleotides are TGTGCCAGCAGCACCCGGTTGGGGCTGACTTCCACTGAAGCTTTCTTT. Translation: CASSTRLGLTSTEAFF.

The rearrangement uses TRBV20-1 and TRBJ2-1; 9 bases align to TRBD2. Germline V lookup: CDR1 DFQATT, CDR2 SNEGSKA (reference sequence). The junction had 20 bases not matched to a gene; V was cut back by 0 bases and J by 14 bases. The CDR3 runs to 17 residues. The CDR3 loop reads CSAREPPWTSERTMEFF. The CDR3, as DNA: TGCAGTGCTAGAGAACCTCCGTGGACTAGCGAACGTACAATGGAGTTCTTC.

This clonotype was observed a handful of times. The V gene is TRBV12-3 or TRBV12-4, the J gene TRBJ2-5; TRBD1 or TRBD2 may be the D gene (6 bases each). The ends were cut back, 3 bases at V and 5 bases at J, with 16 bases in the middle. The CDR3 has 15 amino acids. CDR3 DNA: TGTGCCAGCAGTTTTGGCTGGGGGGCAGGGGAGACCCAGTACTTC. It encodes CASSFGWGAGETQYF.